The 2 T cell receptor beta chains presented below share a single source sample, sequenced in a study of PD-1 blockade in classical Hodgkin lymphoma. Libraries were prepared by immunoSEQ multiplex PCR; TCRdb keeps only in-frame clonotypes and omits some of them. The sample has tens of thousands of clones; 82% are singletons. No patient escaped relapse after autologous stem cell transplantation, and brentuximab vedotin exposure varied. The specimen comprised peripheral blood mononuclear cells (PBMCs), sampled at baseline. The receptors stem from a human donor with classical Hodgkin lymphoma.

The gene calls are TRBV7-6 and TRBJ2-1; 7 bases are a match to TRBD2. The J segment lost 4 bases and the V segment lost 4 bases, leaving 13 bases of the junction unmatched. CDR1 SGHVS and CDR2 FNYEAQ come from the germline V gene. The CDR3 is 17 amino acids. The CDR3 nucleotides read TGTGCCAGCAGCTCGCTTGTGTCTAGCGGCGATTACAATGAGCAGTTCTTC. Protein product: CASSSLVSSGDYNEQFF.

This clone was detected a few times. The J gene is TRBJ1-2, the V gene TRBV9; D uncertain. The CDR3 has 12 residues. Between the trimmed V and J ends, which lost 4 bases and 8 bases, there was a span of 12 bases. From germline, CDR1 is SGDLS and CDR2 YYNGEE. CDR3 sequence reads: CASSPGLGGYTF. CDR3 bases: TGTGCCAGCAGCCCGGGATTGGGCGGCTACACCTTC. Filled out from reference TRBV9 and TRBJ1-2, the complete variable domain reads DSGVTQTPKHLITATGQRVTLRCSPRSGDLSVYWYQQSLDQGLQFLIQYYNGEERAKGNILERFSAQQFPDLHSELNLSSLELGDSALYFCASSPGLGGYTFGSGTRLTVV.